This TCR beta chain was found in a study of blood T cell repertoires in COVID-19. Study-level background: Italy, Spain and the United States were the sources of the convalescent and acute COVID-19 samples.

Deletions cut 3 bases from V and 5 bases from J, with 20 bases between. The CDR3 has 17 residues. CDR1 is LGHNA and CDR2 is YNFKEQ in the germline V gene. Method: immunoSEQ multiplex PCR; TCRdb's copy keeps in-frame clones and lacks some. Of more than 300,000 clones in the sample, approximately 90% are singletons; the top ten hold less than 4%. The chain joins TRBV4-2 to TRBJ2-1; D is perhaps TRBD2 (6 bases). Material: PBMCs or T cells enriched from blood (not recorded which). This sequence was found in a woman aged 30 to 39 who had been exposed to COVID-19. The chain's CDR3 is CASSHSRAGLSDNEQFF. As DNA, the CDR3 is TGTGCCAGCAGCCACTCCAGGGCGGGATTATCGGACAATGAGCAGTTCTTC.